The 14 T cell receptor beta chains in this list originate from one sample, sequenced in a study of beta chain features in type 1 diabetes. As every portion of the isolated RNA was reverse transcribed, the sequencing read expressed TCRB transcripts. Sequenced by immunoSEQ multiplex PCR; TCRdb stores in-frame clones only, minus some. The sample has 110,000 to 150,000 clones, just over 9% seen once. The sequencing input was central memory CD4+ T cells from blood. The receptors were sampled from a man between 18 and 35 years old in good health.

This clone was observed a few times. The genes are TRBV27 and TRBJ2-7; 9 bases fit TRBD1. The CDR3 is made up of 15 amino acids. Germline V gene sequence: CDR1 MNHEY, CDR2 SMNVEV (reference sequence). The V and J ends lost 5 bases and 2 bases, in that order; junction bases with no gene match: 7. CDR3 protein: CASSTGDREPYEQYF. The CDR3 DNA reads as TGTGCCAGCAGTACCGGGGACAGGGAACCCTACGAGCAGTACTTC.

V is TRBV28 and J is TRBJ1-6, with 9 nucleotides matching TRBD1. The V and J ends lost 5 bases and 7 bases, in that order; junction bases with no gene match: 6. Germline assignment: CDR1 MDHEN and CDR2 SYDVKM. This CDR3 contains 15 residues. The CDR3 DNA is TGTGCCAGCAGTCTGGGACAGGGAGGGAATTCACCCCTCCACTTT. Amino acid sequence: CASSLGQGGNSPLHF. The full variable domain, with the rest looked up from reference TRBV28 and TRBJ1-6, is DVKVTQSSRYLVKRTGEKVFLECVQDMDHENMFWYRQDPGLGLRLIYFSYDVKMKEKGDIPEGYSVSREKKERFSLILESASTNQTSMYLCASSLGQGGNSPLHFGNGTRLTVT.

The chain carries TRBV6-4 and TRBJ2-1, with a tentative D call TRBD1 (5 bases). This CDR3 is built from 14 residues. Germline CDR1 and CDR2: MRHNA and SNTAGT. Trimming removed 4 bases from V and 2 bases from J, with 9 bases in between. Written as DNA, the CDR3 is TGTGCCAGCAGTGCTAGGGGAACCTACAATGAGCAGTTCTTC. Protein sequence: CASSARGTYNEQFF.

The chain couples TRBV4-3 to TRBJ2-2, with D perhaps matching TRBD2 (7 bases). Germline-derived CDR1 and CDR2 are LGHNA and YSLEER. The CDR3 totals 16 residues. V lost 0 bases and J 6 bases, leaving 14 bases between the germline ends. CDR3 sequence: CASSQEAGAWSGELFF. The CDR3, as DNA: TGCGCCAGCAGCCAAGAGGCGGGGGCTTGGTCCGGGGAGCTGTTTTTT.

This clone was seen at least ten times. The chain joins TRBV23-1 to TRBJ2-6; D unresolved. TRBV23-1 is treated as an ORF (open reading frame) with a function not yet certain. Trimming removed 0 bases at V and 6 bases at J, with 6 bases between. The CDR3 has 14 residues. The CDR3 DNA is TGCGCCAGCAGTCAATCTCGTTCGGCCAACGTCCTGACTTTC. Encoded protein: CASSQSRSANVLTF.

The table lists this clone with many counts. The V and J genes are TRBV7-2 and TRBJ2-6, with 7 bases matching TRBD1. Per germline, CDR1 SGHTA and CDR2 FQGNSA. With 5 bases clipped from V and 0 bases from J, the junction kept 7 bases outside the gene matches. CDR3 size: 17 residues. The CDR3 reads CASSLQDRASGANVLTF. The DNA for the CDR3 is TGTGCCAGCAGCCTCCAAGACAGGGCCTCTGGGGCCAACGTCCTGACTTTC.

V gene TRBV15 combines with J gene TRBJ2-2, with TRBD1 as a possible D gene (6 bases). The germline gives CDR1 LNHNV, CDR2 YYDKDF (reference sequence). V gave up 7 bases and J gave up 5 bases, with 11 bases separating them. This CDR3 is built from 13 residues. This chain's CDR3 is CATMGAGTGELFF. For the CDR3, the DNA is TGTGCCACCATGGGGGCGGGTACCGGGGAGCTGTTTTTT. The full variable domain, with the rest looked up from reference TRBV15 and TRBJ2-2, is DAMVIQNPRYQVTQFGKPVTLSCSQTLNHNVMYWYQQKSSQAPKLLFHYYDKDFNNEADTPDNFQSRRPNTSFCFLDIRSPGLGDTAMYLCATMGAGTGELFFGEGSRLTVL.

This clone was picked up a small number of times. The chain has TRBV6-5 and TRBJ2-7, with TRBD1 matching 10 bases. Trimming cost V 5 bases and J 2 bases; bases outside gene matches: 3. The CDR3 is 14 residues long. Germline values: CDR1 MNHEY, CDR2 SVGAGI. The CDR3 DNA reads as TGTGCCAGCAGTACCGGGACAGGGGCCTACGAGCAGTACTTC. Its protein is CASSTGTGAYEQYF.

About this clone: At the DNA level, this CDR3 is encoded by other sequences in the same sample as well. This sequence joins TRBV5-1 and TRBJ2-1; 11 bases line up with TRBD2. The germline V gene has CDR1 SGHRS and CDR2 YFSETQ. Unmatched junction bases numbered 10, after V lost 3 bases and J lost 8 bases. There are 16 residues in the CDR3. The CDR3 DNA sequence: TGCGCCAGCAGCTCCGAAACTAGCGGGGGAGTCCATGAGCAGTTCTTC. It yields the protein CASSSETSGGVHEQFF. The entire variable domain, with the rest obtained from reference TRBV5-1 and TRBJ2-1, is as follows: KAGVTQTPRYLIKTRGQQVTLSCSPISGHRSVSWYQQTPGQGLQFLFEYFSETQRNKGNFPGRFSGRQFSNSRSEMNVSTLELGDSALYLCASSSETSGGVHEQFFGPGTRLTVL.

This chain links TRBV5-8 with TRBJ2-5; a possible D gene is TRBD1 (6 bases). Germline-derived CDR1 and CDR2 are SGHTS and YDEGEE. Trimming removed 0 bases at V and 5 bases at J, with 14 bases between. The CDR3 is 15 residues long. In DNA, the CDR3 is TGTGCCAGCAGCTTGGGCAGGGGATTGAGGGAGACCCAGTACTTC. It is translated as CASSLGRGLRETQYF.

This clone was counted between two and nine times. The J gene is TRBJ1-1, the V gene TRBV6-4; 7 nucleotides line up with TRBD1. The CDR3 sequence is 13 residues long. V dropped 3 bases and J dropped 11; count of bases not matched to a gene: 9. Germline-derived CDR1 and CDR2 are MRHNA and SNTAGT. The CDR3 is CASSERPGGKAFF. The DNA of the CDR3 is TGTGCCAGCAGTGAGAGGCCAGGGGGTAAGGCTTTCTTT.

The V gene is TRBV2, the J gene TRBJ1-2; D gene unclear. The CDR3 loop spans 15 amino acids. Trimming pared 3 bases from V and 5 bases from J, leaving 16 bases between. The germline V gene has CDR1 SNHLY and CDR2 FYNNEI. The CDR3 DNA reads TGTGCCAGCAGTGAGGGCCGACGATCGGAATATGGCTACACCTTC. It encodes CASSEGRRSEYGYTF.

This clone was counted only a few times. V usage is TRBV15 and J usage is TRBJ1-2; D may be TRBD1 (5 bases). Trimming left V 0 bases short and J 7 bases short, with 15 bases between. Germline values: CDR1 LNHNV, CDR2 YYDKDF (reference sequence). The CDR3 is 15 amino acids. The CDR3 here is CATSREDSQRGGYTF. The DNA of the CDR3 is TGTGCCACCAGCAGAGAAGACAGTCAAAGAGGTGGCTACACCTTC.

This clone was observed a few times. The chain joins TRBV7-2 to TRBJ1-2, with a weak D call TRBD1 (5 bases). V was pared by 1 base and J by 4 bases, with 10 bases between. The CDR3 runs 14 residues. Germline V lookup: CDR1 SGHTA, CDR2 FQGNSA. CDR3 nucleotide sequence: TGTGCCAGCAGCTTAGAGGGGTTTGGCTATGGCTACACCTTC. Its protein product is CASSLEGFGYGYTF. The full variable domain, rest sourced from reference TRBV7-2 and TRBJ1-2, is GAGVSQSPSNKVTEKGKDVELRCDPISGHTALYWYRQSLGQGLEFLIYFQGNSAPDKSGLPSDRFSAERTGGSVSTLTIQRTQQEDSAVYLCASSLEGFGYGYTFGSGTRLTVV.